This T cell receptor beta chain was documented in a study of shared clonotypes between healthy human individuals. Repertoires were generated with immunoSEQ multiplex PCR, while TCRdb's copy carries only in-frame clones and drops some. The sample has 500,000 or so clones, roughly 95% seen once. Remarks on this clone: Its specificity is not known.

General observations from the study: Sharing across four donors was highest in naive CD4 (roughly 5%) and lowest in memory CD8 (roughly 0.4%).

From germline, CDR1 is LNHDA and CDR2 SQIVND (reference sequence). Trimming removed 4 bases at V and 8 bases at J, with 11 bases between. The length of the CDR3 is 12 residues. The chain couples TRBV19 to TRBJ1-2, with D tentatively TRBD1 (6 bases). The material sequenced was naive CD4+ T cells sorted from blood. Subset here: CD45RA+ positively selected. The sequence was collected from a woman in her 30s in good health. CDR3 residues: CASSKTGKGYTF. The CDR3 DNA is TGTGCCAGTAGTAAAACAGGGAAGGGCTACACCTTC.